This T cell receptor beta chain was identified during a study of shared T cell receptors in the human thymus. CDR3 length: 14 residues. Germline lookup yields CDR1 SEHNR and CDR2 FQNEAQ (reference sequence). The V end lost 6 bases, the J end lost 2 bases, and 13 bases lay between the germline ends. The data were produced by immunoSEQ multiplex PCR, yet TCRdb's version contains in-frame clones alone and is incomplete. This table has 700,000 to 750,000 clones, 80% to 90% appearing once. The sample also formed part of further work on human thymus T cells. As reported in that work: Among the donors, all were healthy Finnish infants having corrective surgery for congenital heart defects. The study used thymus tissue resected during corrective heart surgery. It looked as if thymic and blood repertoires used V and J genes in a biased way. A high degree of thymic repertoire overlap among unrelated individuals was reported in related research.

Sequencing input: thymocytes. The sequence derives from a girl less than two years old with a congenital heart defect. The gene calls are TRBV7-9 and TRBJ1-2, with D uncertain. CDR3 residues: CASSNKVENYGYTF. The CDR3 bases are TGTGCCAGCAGTAACAAGGTGGAGAACTATGGCTACACCTTC. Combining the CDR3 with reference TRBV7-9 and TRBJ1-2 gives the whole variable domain DTGVSQNPRHKITKRGQNVTFRCDPISEHNRLYWYRQTLGQGPEFLTYFQNEAQLEKSRLLSDRFSAERPKGSFSTLEIQRTEQGDSAMYLCASSNKVENYGYTFGSGTRLTVV.